The 26 T cell receptor beta chains listed next were all sequenced from one sample in a study of cytomegalovirus exposure and HLA in healthy donors. A multiplex PCR was run with 60 Vbeta primers and 13 Jbeta primers. The table came from immunoSEQ multiplex PCR; TCRdb's copy has only in-frame clones and leaves some out. The sample holds under 150,000 clones, roughly three quarters seen once. Sequencing was performed on PBMCs. Receptor source: a woman aged 18 to 35 in good health and CMV-seronegative.

Details on this clone: The junction departs from germline at one end; a sequencing error may be responsible. The rearrangement joins TRBV2 to TRBJ2-7, with 14 positions matching TRBD2. The germline gives CDR1 SNHLY, CDR2 FYNNEI. The CDR3 loop spans 12 amino acids. This CDR3 is CASSEGLAGARF. Here the CDR3 DNA reads TGTGCCAGCAGTGAGGGACTAGCGGGAGCCCGCTTC.

This chain joins TRBV12-5 and TRBJ1-2, with 9 bases fitting TRBD1. Germline values: CDR1 LGHNT, CDR2 FRNRAP. Unmatched junction bases numbered 4, after V lost 0 bases and J lost 8 bases. The CDR3 loop spans 14 amino acids. CDR3 nucleotide sequence: TGTGCTAGTGGTTTGGTACAGGGGGCAGGCGGCTACACCTTC. Residues: CASGLVQGAGGYTF.

The chain is built from TRBV29-1 and TRBJ2-1; maybe TRBD2 (5 bases). The CDR3 covers 15 residues. V lost 6 bases to trimming and J lost 0 bases, with 15 bases between them. Per germline, CDR1 SQVTM and CDR2 ANQGSEA. CDR3 DNA sequence: TGCAGCGTAGCGCCAGCGGCCAGCTCCTACAATGAGCAGTTCTTC. Its protein is CSVAPAASSYNEQFF.

To note about this clone: The sample contains more than one DNA sequence encoding this CDR3. The rearrangement links TRBV2 to TRBJ2-7; D not certain. Germline values: CDR1 SNHLY, CDR2 FYNNEI. CDR3 length: 11 amino acids. Deletions cut 2 bases from V and 4 bases from J, with 3 bases between. The CDR3 spells CASSERYEQYF. The CDR3 DNA is TGTGCCAGCAGTGAACGGTACGAGCAGTACTTC.

The chain couples TRBV2 to TRBJ1-3; tentative D call: TRBD1 (6 bases). The CDR3 has 15 amino acids. Germline V gives CDR1 SNHLY, CDR2 FYNNEI. V gave up 6 bases and J gave up 2 bases, with 14 bases separating them. The DNA for the CDR3 is TGTGCCAGCAGGGACCATCGGGACACTGGAAACACCATATATTTT. Encoded protein: CASRDHRDTGNTIYF.

The chain carries TRBV4-1 and TRBJ2-1; 16 nucleotides align to TRBD2. The V gene's germline CDR1 is MGHRA and CDR2 YSYEKL. Germline trimming cut 3 bases from V and 7 bases from J; bases unmatched to any gene: 9. The CDR3 contains 18 residues. The chain's CDR3 is CASSQVDMGLAGGNEQFF. CDR3 sequence (DNA): TGCGCCAGCAGCCAGGTGGATATGGGACTAGCGGGAGGGAATGAGCAGTTCTTC.

The DNA for the CDR3 is TGTGCCAGCAGCCCGGGACTAGCGGGAACAGATACGCAGTATTTT. It translates to CASSPGLAGTDTQYF. The chain recombines TRBV5-8 with TRBJ2-3; 13 positions agree with TRBD2. Trimming took 4 bases from V and 3 from J; bases not matched to a gene: 2. The CDR3 is 15 residues long. Germline V gene data show CDR1 as SGHTS and CDR2 as YDEGEE.

The chain couples TRBV6-1 to TRBJ1-4; D remains unclear. The CDR3 sequence is 14 residues long. Trimming removed 2 bases from V and 7 bases from J, with 11 bases in between. Germline V gene lookup returns CDR1 MNHNS and CDR2 SASEGT. The CDR3 region has the DNA TGTGCCAGCAGTGAAAGGCTTAGCGGTGAAAAACTGTTTTTT. Protein sequence: CASSERLSGEKLFF.

This clone was seen a few times. The chain couples TRBV11-2 to TRBJ1-1; 7 nucleotides match TRBD1. Looked up from germline, CDR1 is SGHAT and CDR2 is FQNNGV. Trimming cost V 5 bases and J 3 bases; bases outside gene matches: 6. The CDR3 is 14 residues long. This CDR3 reads CASSRQGTDTEAFF. CDR3 nucleotide sequence: TGTGCCAGCAGCCGACAGGGTACGGACACTGAAGCTTTCTTT.

Regarding this clone: The same CDR3 can be traced to other DNA sequences in this sample. The rearrangement links TRBV5-4 to TRBJ2-3; 7 bases are a match to TRBD1. With 2 bases clipped from V and 4 bases from J, the junction kept 4 bases outside the gene matches. Germline CDR1 and CDR2: SGHNT and YYREEE (reference sequence). This CDR3 has 14 amino acids. CDR3 in DNA: TGTGCCAGCAGCTTCCGGGACAGCTCAGATACGCAGTATTTT. Residues: CASSFRDSSDTQYF.

The rearrangement links TRBV15 to TRBJ2-7, with D maybe TRBD2 (5 bases). Between the trimmed V and J ends, which lost 7 bases and 2 bases, there was a span of 18 bases. Germline V lookup: CDR1 LNHNV, CDR2 YYDKDF (reference sequence). The CDR3 consists of 15 residues. The CDR3 coding sequence is TGTGCCACCAAATCGTCAGCGGATGAAACCTACGAGCAGTACTTC. This gives the protein CATKSSADETYEQYF.

This rearrangement joins TRBV4-1 to TRBJ2-3; 11 bases agree with TRBD2. CDR3 length: 17 amino acids. Per germline, CDR1 MGHRA and CDR2 YSYEKL. The J segment lost 5 bases and the V segment lost 3 bases, leaving 10 bases of the junction unmatched. The CDR3 sequence: CASSQGRTSGFRDTQYF. The CDR3 region has the DNA TGCGCCAGCAGCCAGGGCCGGACTAGCGGGTTTAGAGATACGCAGTATTTT.

This clone has only one observation. The germline gene is not matched at one end of the junction; a read error may be the cause. The rearrangement joins TRBV25-1 to TRBJ1-2; TRBD1 is a possible D gene (6 bases). CDR1 is MGHDK, CDR2 SYGVNS, per germline. The CDR3 runs 17 residues. The CDR3 loop is CVSSRRTAPTGSSGYTF. The CDR3 coding sequence is TGTGTCAGCAGTCGTCGGACAGCCCCAACAGGATCCTCTGGCTACACCTTC.

The chain uses TRBV4-1 and TRBJ2-5; the D gene is possibly TRBD2 (6 bases). CDR3 length: 15 amino acids. From germline, CDR1 is MGHRA and CDR2 YSYEKL. The V gene lost 2 bases and the J gene lost 1 base, with 11 bases spanning the gap. CDR3 in amino acids: CASSQLGRGQETQYF. The CDR3 coding sequence is TGCGCCAGCAGCCAATTGGGGCGGGGCCAAGAGACCCAGTACTTC.

The chain joins TRBV27 to TRBJ2-5; 7 nucleotides line up with TRBD1. The J call may be faulty, since TRBJ2-7 better matches the DNA end. The CDR3 totals 15 residues. Per the germline V gene, CDR1 is MNHEY and CDR2 is SMNVEV (reference sequence). DNA of the CDR3: TGTGCCAGCGGACGGGGACAGTTCTATACCTACGAGCAGTACTTC. This codes for CASGRGQFYTYEQYF.

The chain links TRBV7-9 to TRBJ1-5; 8 bases align to TRBD1. The junction had 11 bases not matched to a gene; V was cut back by 3 bases and J by 7 bases. Germline V gives CDR1 SEHNR, CDR2 FQNEAQ (reference sequence). The CDR3 runs to 16 residues. CDR3 region: CASSLRTGKVEQPQHF. CDR3 sequence (DNA): TGTGCCAGCAGCTTGCGGACAGGGAAAGTTGAACAGCCCCAGCATTTT.

This clone has only one observation. V is TRBV4-2 and J is TRBJ1-1; 7 bases align to TRBD1. This CDR3 region has 16 residues. V trimming: 4 bases; J trimming: 0 bases; junction bases outside the gene matches: 8. CDR1 is LGHNA and CDR2 is YNFKEQ in the germline V gene. The CDR3: CASSPSARGMNTEAFF. CDR3 in DNA: TGTGCCAGCAGCCCTTCGGCCAGGGGGATGAACACTGAAGCTTTCTTT.

The DNA for the CDR3 is TGTGCCAGCAGCTCCAGGACTAGCGGTTACAATGAGCAGTTCTTC. Amino acid sequence: CASSSRTSGYNEQFF. The chain joins TRBV5-4 to TRBJ2-1, with TRBD2 matching 10 bases. The CDR3 contains 15 residues. From germline, CDR1 is SGHNT and CDR2 YYREEE (reference sequence). The junction had 4 bases not matched to a gene; V was cut back by 3 bases and J by 4 bases.

V is TRBV19 and J is TRBJ2-7; 11 bases fit TRBD2. The CDR3 length is 14 residues. Trimming removed 6 bases from V and 3 bases from J; junction bases left unmatched: 4. From germline, CDR1 is LNHDA and CDR2 SQIVND (reference sequence). The CDR3 DNA sequence: TGTGCCAGTAGCTTAGCGGGAGGGAACTACGAGCAGTACTTC. This codes for CASSLAGGNYEQYF.

The chain uses TRBV30 and TRBJ1-1; D is perhaps TRBD1 (6 bases). Germline V gene data show CDR1 as GTSNPN and CDR2 as SVGIG (reference sequence). The CDR3 loop spans 11 amino acids. Between the trimmed V and J ends, which lost 4 bases and 4 bases, there was a span of 7 bases. The CDR3 loop is CAWTRGTEAFF. The CDR3 region has the DNA TGTGCCTGGACCAGGGGCACTGAAGCTTTCTTT. The full variable domain, rest sourced from reference TRBV30 and TRBJ1-1, is SQTIHQWPATLVQPVGSPLSLECTVEGTSNPNLYWYRQAAGRGLQLLFYSVGIGQISSEVPQNLSASRPQDRQFILSSKKLLLSDSGFYLCAWTRGTEAFFGQGTRLTVV.

Details on this clone: The identical CDR3 is also encoded by other nucleotide sequences in the sample. V usage is TRBV2 and J usage is TRBJ2-3, with 12 bases that match TRBD2. Germline V gene data show CDR1 as SNHLY and CDR2 as FYNNEI. Trimming took 6 bases from V and 0 from J; bases not matched to a gene: 10. The CDR3 contains 18 residues. The CDR3 loop reads CASSPGLAGPTSTDTQYF. In DNA form, the CDR3 reads TGTGCCAGCAGCCCAGGACTAGCGGGACCGACTAGCACAGATACGCAGTATTTT.

In this sample, this clone turned up once. The chain employs TRBV4-1 and TRBJ1-1, with 10 bases that match TRBD1. CDR1 is MGHRA, CDR2 YSYEKL, per germline. After removal of 1 base from V and 0 bases from J, the junction contained 8 bases not matched to a gene. This CDR3 has 18 residues. CDR3 in DNA: TGCGCCAGCAGCCAAGGGACAGGGGGTCTACTCATGAACACTGAAGCTTTCTTT. It is translated as CASSQGTGGLLMNTEAFF.

Written as DNA, the CDR3 is TGTGCCAGCAGTGACTGGGACAGTTCCTACGAGCAGTACTTC. This translates into CASSDWDSSYEQYF. The chain recombines TRBV25-1 with TRBJ2-7, with 7 bases fitting TRBD1. From germline, CDR1 is MGHDK and CDR2 SYGVNS. The CDR3 extends over 14 amino acids. Trimming at V came to 3 bases and at J to 1 base, leaving 3 bases not matched to a gene.

This rearrangement joins TRBV10-3 to TRBJ2-3; 7 bases fit TRBD2. This CDR3 comprises 14 residues. The V segment lost 7 bases and the J segment 6 bases; nucleotides outside the gene matches: 10. Germline CDR1 reads ENHRY; CDR2 reads SYGVKD. DNA for the CDR3: TGTGCCATCAAAGAGGCGGGAGAAACGGATACGCAGTATTTT. Translation gives CAIKEAGETDTQYF.

The V call is TRBV30, the J call TRBJ2-1; the match to TRBD2 covers 14 bases. Germline values: CDR1 GTSNPN, CDR2 SVGIG (reference sequence). The J segment lost 13 bases and the V segment lost 0 bases, leaving 5 bases of the junction unmatched. This CDR3 spans 14 amino acids. The DNA for the CDR3 is TGTGCCTGGAGTGTACAGGGACTAGCGGGAGACCAGTTCTTC. Encoded protein: CAWSVQGLAGDQFF.

This chain uses TRBV6-5 with TRBJ2-7; no clear D. In germline, CDR1 is MNHEY, CDR2 SVGAGI. CDR3 length equals 12 residues. Trimming left V 6 bases short and J 3 bases short, with 9 bases between. This chain's CDR3 is CASRRGHYEQYF. The CDR3 coding sequence is TGTGCCAGCAGGAGAGGCCACTACGAGCAGTACTTC.